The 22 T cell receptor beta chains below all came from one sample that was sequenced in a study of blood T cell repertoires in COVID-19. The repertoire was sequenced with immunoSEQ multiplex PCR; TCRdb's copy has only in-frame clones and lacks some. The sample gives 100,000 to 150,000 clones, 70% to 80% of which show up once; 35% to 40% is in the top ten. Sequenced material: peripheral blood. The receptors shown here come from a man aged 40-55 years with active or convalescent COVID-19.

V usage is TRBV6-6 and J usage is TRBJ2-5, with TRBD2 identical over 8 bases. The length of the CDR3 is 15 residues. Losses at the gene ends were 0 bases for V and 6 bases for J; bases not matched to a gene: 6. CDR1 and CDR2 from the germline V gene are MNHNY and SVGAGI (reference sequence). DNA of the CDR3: TGTGCCAGCAGTTACTCGAGCGGGGGAGGAAAGACCCAGTACTTC. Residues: CASSYSSGGGKTQYF.

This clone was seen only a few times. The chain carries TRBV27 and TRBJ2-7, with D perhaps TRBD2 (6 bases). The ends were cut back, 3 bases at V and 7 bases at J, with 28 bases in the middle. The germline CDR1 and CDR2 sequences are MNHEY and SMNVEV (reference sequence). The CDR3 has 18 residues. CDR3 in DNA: TGTGCCAGCAGTTTTCGTACGGTTCGGTGGAGGGAAGTCGAGGAGCAGTACTTC. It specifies CASSFRTVRWREVEEQYF.

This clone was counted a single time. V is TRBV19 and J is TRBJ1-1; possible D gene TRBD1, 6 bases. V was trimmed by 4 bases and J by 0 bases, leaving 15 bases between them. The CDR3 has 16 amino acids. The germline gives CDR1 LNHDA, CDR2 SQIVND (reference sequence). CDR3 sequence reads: CASSKGPGTMNTEAFF. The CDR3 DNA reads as TGTGCCAGTAGTAAGGGACCCGGGACAATGAACACTGAAGCTTTCTTT.

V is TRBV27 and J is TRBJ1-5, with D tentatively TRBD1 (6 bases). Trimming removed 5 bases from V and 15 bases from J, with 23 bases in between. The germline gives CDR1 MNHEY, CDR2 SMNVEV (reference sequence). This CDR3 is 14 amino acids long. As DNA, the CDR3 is TGTGCCAGCAGTCCGGACAGAACTTCCCTCGCGCCGCATTTT. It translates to CASSPDRTSLAPHF.

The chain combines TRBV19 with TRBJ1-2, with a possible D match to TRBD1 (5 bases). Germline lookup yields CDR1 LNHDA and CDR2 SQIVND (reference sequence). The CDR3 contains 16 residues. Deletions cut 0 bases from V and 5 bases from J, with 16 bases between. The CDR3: CASSIDGGGVGYGYTF. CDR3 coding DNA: TGTGCCAGTAGTATAGATGGAGGAGGGGTCGGGTATGGCTACACCTTC.

CDR3 region: CASSGTAGNTIYF. CDR3 in DNA: TGCGCCAGCAGCGGGACAGCGGGAAACACCATATATTTT. The chain employs TRBV10-1 and TRBJ1-3; TRBD1 matches at 7 bases. This CDR3 spans 13 amino acids. Germline V CDR1 and CDR2: WNHNN, SYGVQD (reference sequence). The J segment lost 4 bases and the V segment lost 6 bases, leaving 3 bases of the junction unmatched.

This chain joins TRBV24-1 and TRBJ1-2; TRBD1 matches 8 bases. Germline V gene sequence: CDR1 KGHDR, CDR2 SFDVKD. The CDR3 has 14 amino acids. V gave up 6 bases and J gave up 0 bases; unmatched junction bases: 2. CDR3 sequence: CATSLGQANYGYTF. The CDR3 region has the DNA TGTGCCACCAGTTTGGGACAGGCTAACTATGGCTACACCTTC.

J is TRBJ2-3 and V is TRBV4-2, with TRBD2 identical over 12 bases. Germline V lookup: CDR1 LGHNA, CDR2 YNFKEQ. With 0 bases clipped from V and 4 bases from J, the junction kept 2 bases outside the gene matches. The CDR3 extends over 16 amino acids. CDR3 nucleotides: TGTGCCAGCAGCCAAGATCTAGCGGGAGGGGCAGATACGCAGTATTTT. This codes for CASSQDLAGGADTQYF.

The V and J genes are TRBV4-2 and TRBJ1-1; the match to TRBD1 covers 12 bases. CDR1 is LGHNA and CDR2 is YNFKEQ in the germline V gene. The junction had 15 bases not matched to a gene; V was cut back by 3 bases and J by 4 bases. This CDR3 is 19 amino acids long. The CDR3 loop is CASSQLPRDRGLVGTEAFF. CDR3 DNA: TGTGCCAGCAGCCAGTTACCTCGGGACAGGGGGCTTGTGGGCACTGAAGCTTTCTTT.

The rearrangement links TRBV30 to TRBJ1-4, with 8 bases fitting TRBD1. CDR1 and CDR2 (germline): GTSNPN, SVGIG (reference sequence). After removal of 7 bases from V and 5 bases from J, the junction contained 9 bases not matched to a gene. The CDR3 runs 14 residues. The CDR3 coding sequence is TGTGCCTCCCAGGACAGGGCGGGGAATGAAAAACTGTTTTTT. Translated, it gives CASQDRAGNEKLFF.

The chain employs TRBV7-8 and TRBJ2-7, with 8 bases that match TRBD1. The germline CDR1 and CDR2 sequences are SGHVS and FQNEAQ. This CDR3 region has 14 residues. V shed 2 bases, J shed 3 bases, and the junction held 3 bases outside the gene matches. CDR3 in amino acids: CASSLNRGNYEQYF. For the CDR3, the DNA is TGTGCCAGCAGCTTAAACAGGGGGAACTACGAGCAGTACTTC. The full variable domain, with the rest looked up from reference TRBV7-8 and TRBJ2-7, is GAGVSQSPRYKVAKRGQDVALRCDPISGHVSLFWYQQALGQGPEFLTYFQNEAQLDKSGLPSDRFFAERPEGSVSTLKIQRTQQEDSAVYLCASSLNRGNYEQYFGPGTRLTVT.

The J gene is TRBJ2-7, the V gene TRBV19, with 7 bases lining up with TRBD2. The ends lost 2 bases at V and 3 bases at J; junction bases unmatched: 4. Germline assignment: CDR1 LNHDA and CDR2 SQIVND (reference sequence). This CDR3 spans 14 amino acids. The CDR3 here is CASSIMERGYEQYF. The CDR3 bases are TGTGCCAGTAGTATAATGGAGCGGGGCTACGAGCAGTACTTC.

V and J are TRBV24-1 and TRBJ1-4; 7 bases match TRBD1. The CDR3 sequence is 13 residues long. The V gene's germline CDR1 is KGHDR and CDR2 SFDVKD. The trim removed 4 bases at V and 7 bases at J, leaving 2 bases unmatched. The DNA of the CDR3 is TGTGCCACCAGTGACCAGGGGGGTGAAAAACTGTTTTTT. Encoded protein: CATSDQGGEKLFF.

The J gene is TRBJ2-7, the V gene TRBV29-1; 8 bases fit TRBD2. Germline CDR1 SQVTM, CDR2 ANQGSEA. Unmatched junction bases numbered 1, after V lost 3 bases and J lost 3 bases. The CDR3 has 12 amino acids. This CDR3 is CSVDLAGYEQYF. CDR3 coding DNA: TGCAGCGTTGATCTAGCGGGCTACGAGCAGTACTTC.

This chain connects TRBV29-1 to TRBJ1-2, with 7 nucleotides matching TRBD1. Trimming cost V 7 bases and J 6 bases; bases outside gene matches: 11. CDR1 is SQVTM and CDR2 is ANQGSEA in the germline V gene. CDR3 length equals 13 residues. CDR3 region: CSEYRGTVNGYTF. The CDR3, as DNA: TGCAGCGAATACCGCGGGACAGTAAATGGCTACACCTTC.

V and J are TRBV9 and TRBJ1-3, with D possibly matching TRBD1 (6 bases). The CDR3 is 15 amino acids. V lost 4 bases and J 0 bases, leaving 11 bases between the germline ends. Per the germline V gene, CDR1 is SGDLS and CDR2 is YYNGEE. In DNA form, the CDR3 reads TGTGCCAGCAGCTTGGACAGCCTCTCTGGAAACACCATATATTTT. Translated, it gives CASSLDSLSGNTIYF.

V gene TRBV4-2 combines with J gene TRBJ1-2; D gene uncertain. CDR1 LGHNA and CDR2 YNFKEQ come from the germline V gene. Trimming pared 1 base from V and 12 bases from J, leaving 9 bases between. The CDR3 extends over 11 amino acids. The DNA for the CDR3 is TGTGCCAGCAGCCAAGGCAGGTCCCACACCTTC. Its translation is CASSQGRSHTF.

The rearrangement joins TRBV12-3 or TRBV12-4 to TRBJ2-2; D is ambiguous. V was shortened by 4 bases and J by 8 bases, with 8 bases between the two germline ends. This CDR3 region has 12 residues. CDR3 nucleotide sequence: TGTGCCAGCAGTTCGTCCGTGGGGGAGCTGTTTTTT. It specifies CASSSSVGELFF.

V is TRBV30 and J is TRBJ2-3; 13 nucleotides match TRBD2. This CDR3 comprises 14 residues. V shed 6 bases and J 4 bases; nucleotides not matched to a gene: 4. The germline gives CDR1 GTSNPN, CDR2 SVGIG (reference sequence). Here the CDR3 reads CACPLAGGSDTQYF. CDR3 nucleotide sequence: TGTGCCTGCCCACTAGCGGGAGGGTCAGATACGCAGTATTTT. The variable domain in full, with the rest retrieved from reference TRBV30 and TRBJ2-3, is SQTIHQWPATLVQPVGSPLSLECTVEGTSNPNLYWYRQAAGRGLQLLFYSVGIGQISSEVPQNLSASRPQDRQFILSSKKLLLSDSGFYLCACPLAGGSDTQYFGPGTRLTVL.

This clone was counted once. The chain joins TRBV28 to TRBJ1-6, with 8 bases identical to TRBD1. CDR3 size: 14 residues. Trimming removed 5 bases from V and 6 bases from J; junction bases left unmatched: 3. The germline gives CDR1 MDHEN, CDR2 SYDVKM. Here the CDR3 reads CASSPGQGNSPLHF. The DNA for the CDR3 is TGTGCCAGCAGTCCTGGACAGGGTAATTCACCCCTCCACTTT.

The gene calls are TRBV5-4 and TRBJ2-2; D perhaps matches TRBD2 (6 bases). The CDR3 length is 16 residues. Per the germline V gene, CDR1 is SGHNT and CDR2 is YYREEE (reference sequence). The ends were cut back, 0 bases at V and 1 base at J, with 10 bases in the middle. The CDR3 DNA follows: TGTGCCAGCAGCTTGGTGGGCGGGGTGAACACCGGGGAGCTGTTTTTT. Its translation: CASSLVGGVNTGELFF.

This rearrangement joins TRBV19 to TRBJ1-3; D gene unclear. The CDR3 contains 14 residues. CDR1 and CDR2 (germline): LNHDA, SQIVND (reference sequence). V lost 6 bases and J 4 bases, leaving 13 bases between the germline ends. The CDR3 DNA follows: TGTGCCAGTAGCCCCTCGGTAGAGGGAAACACCATATATTTT. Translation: CASSPSVEGNTIYF.